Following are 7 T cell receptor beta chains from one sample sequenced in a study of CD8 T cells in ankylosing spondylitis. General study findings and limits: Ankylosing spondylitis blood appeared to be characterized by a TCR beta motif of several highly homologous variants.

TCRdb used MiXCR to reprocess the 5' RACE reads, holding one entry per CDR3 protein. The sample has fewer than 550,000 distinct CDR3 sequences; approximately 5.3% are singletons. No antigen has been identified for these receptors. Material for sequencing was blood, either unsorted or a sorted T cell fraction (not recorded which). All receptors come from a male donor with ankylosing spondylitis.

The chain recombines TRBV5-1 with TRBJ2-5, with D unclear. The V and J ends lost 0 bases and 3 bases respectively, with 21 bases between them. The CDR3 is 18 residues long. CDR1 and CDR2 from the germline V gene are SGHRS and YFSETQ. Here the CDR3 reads CASSLDVLGPLMKETQYF. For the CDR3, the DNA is TGCGCCAGCAGCTTGGACGTATTGGGTCCCCTCATGAAAGAGACCCAGTACTTC.

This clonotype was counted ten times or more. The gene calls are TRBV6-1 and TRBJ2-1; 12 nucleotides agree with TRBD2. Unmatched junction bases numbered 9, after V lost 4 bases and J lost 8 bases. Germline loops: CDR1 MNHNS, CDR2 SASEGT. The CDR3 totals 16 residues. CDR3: CASSGGRLAGDYEQFF. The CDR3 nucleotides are TGTGCCAGCAGTGGAGGGCGACTAGCGGGAGACTATGAGCAGTTCTTC.

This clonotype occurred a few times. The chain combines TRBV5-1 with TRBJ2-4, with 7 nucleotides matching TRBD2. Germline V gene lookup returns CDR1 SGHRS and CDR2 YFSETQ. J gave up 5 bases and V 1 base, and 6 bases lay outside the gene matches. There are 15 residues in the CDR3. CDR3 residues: CASSLSAGAQNIQYF. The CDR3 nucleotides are TGCGCCAGCAGCTTGAGCGCGGGAGCTCAAAACATTCAGTACTTC.

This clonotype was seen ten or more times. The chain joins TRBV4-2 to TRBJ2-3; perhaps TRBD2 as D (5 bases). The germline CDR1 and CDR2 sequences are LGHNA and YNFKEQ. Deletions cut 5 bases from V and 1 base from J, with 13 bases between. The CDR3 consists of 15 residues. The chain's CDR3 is CASSVALAGTDTQYF. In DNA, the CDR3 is TGTGCCAGCAGCGTCGCGCTAGCAGGCACAGATACGCAGTATTTT.

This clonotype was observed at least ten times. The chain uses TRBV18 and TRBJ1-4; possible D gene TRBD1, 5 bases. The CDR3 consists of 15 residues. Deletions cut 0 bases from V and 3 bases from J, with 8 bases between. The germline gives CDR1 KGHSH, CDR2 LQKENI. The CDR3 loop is CASSPPQGANEKLFF. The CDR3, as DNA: TGTGCCAGCTCACCACCCCAGGGAGCTAATGAAAAACTGTTTTTT.

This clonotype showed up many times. CDR3 nucleotides: TGCGCCAGCAGCCGAGTGCCCGGCTACGAGCAGTACTTC. Its translation is CASSRVPGYEQYF. This sequence joins TRBV4-3 and TRBJ2-7; D gene uncertain. Trimming stripped 4 bases from V and 3 bases from J, with 10 bases between. CDR1 and CDR2 from the germline V gene are LGHNA and YSLEER. The CDR3 extends over 13 amino acids.

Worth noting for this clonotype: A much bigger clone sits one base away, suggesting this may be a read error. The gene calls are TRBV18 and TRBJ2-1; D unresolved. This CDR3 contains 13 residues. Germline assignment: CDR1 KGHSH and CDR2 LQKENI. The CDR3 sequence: CASSPRTYNKQFF. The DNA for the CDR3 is TGTGCCAGCTCACCTCGGACCTACAATAAGCAGTTCTTC.